The TCR beta chain described here comes from a study of siplizumab effects on memory and regulatory T cells (dated by TCRdb to the late 2010s). At the level of the whole study: The effect of the anti-CD2 antibody siplizumab on alloreactive T-cell subsets was examined in allogeneic mixed lymphocyte reactions constructed from human PBMCs. The paper's findings and limits, for the study overall: Among mappable alloreactive CD4+ clones, an average Treg-derived fraction of about 70% was observed with siplizumab, compared with 26.9% in control reactions. Unstimulated naive T cells appeared more diverse than memory T cells, and naive cells seemed to contribute substantially to the alloresponse. A naive or memory phenotype could not be assigned to roughly 80-96% of proliferating CD4+ or CD8+ clones. Whether proliferating Tregs from siplizumab cultures were suppressive was not functionally confirmed. Because sequences below about 10^-5 frequency were poorly captured, only a minor fraction of alloreactive clones could be mapped to unstimulated subsets. The cumulative frequency of alloreactive sequences traceable to unstimulated CD4+ memory T cells was significantly reduced by siplizumab.

The junction carries 14 bases between V and J, which are trimmed by 1 base and 4 bases respectively. Counted from cysteine to phenylalanine, this CDR3 has 16 amino acids. Here the CDR3 DNA is all that survives: 48 bases in frame from base 1. The germline V gene supplies CDR1 MGHRA and CDR2 YSYEKL. Sorted unstimulated T cells and proliferating T cells recovered from mixed lymphocyte reactions underwent TCRbeta CDR3 sequencing. Fresh whole blood from ten HLA-typed healthy donors was used as the source from which PBMCs were isolated. As regards this clone: Its cognate antigen has yet to be identified. No base-level quality is on record; no much larger clone is a single base apart.

Library construction relied on the immunoSEQ multiplex PCR assay. The deep sequencing platform assayed about 10^5 TCR templates per sample. Genomic DNA extracted from sorted T cells was the material used for TCRbeta CDR3 sequencing. In the original analysis: The R programming language was used for the clonal analysis of the TCRbeta CDR3 data. Alloreactive CD4+ and CD8+ clones were identified by comparing unstimulated samples to CFSE-low samples taken after the reaction. By matching sequences to the repertoires of sorted unstimulated Treg and non-Treg cells, each alloreactive CD4+ clone was assigned a regulatory or non-regulatory origin. Not all clones reach the TCRdb copy of this immuneACCESS table, which keeps in-frame sequences only. Checked studies attribute under half of the gap to unresolved V genes and leave the rest unexplained. D and trimming come from the DNA, and the V and J calls and clone size come from that table. Here the sample has about 87,000 clones; around 90% occur a single time. The ten most abundant clones make up over 12% of the sample.

The V and J genes are TRBV4-1 and TRBJ2-1; the D gene is possibly TRBD2, with 7 bases matching. The sample consisted of CD4+ T cells sorted from blood. The clonotype was recovered from a human donor in good health. The CDR3 amino acid sequence is: CASSQVRGAGYNEQFF. The sequence in DNA is TGCGCCAGCAGCCAAGTACGGGGGGCCGGGTACAATGAGCAGTTCTTC.